Shown below are 13 T cell receptor beta chains from a single sample sequenced in a study of T-cell reconstitution after alpha-beta-depleted transplantation in children (dated by TCRdb to the mid-2010s). To prepare the library, PCR was applied. Sequencing used an Illumina HiSeq 2500. TCR libraries were prepared with molecular barcoding, using unique molecular identifiers to normalize TCRbeta repertoire quantification. TCRdb reanalyzed the raw reads on its own, using fastp at Q25 for trimming and MiXCR for clone calling, and kept in-frame beta chains. Rows with a matching CDR3 protein are joined into one entry that keeps the most common DNA and genes. The sample yields around 200,000 distinct CDR3 sequences; about 6.4% were counted once. In total, the top ten clones hold approximately 3% of the sample. The sequenced sample was PBMCs from the stem cell graft donor, obtained from the stem cell graft. The receptor source for this set is a human donor who donated a stem cell graft to a child with Wiskott-Aldrich syndrome.

This clonotype was detected only a few times. The junction shows a germline mismatch at one end, possibly a read error. The gene calls are TRBV27 and TRBJ2-7; 8 nucleotides agree with TRBD1. The CDR3 contains 11 residues. CDR1 is MNHEY, CDR2 SMNVEV, per germline (reference sequence). CDR3 amino acids: CASSSGQGANF. CDR3 nucleotide sequence: TGTGCCAGCAGTTCCGGACAGGGAGCGAACTTC.

In this sample, this clonotype turned up many times. The gene calls are TRBV12-3 or TRBV12-4 and TRBJ2-1, with D possibly TRBD2 on 6 matching bases. The CDR3 loop spans 15 amino acids. The V gene lost 3 bases and the J gene lost 5 bases, with 14 bases spanning the gap. The CDR3 coding sequence is TGTGCCAGCAGTTTCGGCGGGGTCGACAACAATGAGCAGTTCTTC. Its protein is CASSFGGVDNNEQFF.

Ten or more counts support this clonotype. V gene TRBV29-1 combines with J gene TRBJ2-2, with 9 bases aligning to TRBD2. V gave up 1 base and J gave up 0 bases; unmatched junction bases: 6. The length of the CDR3 is 17 residues. Germline V CDR1 and CDR2: SQVTM, ANQGSEA. In DNA form, the CDR3 reads TGCAGCGTTGAAGGTCGCGGGAGGGCCCCGAACACCGGGGAGCTGTTTTTT. Translation: CSVEGRGRAPNTGELFF.

Many counts were recorded for this clonotype. This rearrangement joins TRBV5-1 to TRBJ1-6; D might be TRBD1 (5 bases). Germline CDR1 SGHRS, CDR2 YFSETQ. The CDR3 spans 16 residues. V was shortened by 0 bases and J by 9 bases, with 16 bases between the two germline ends. This chain's CDR3 is CASSLGQGDGGSPLHF. CDR3 nucleotide sequence: TGCGCCAGCAGCTTGGGACAAGGGGACGGTGGTTCACCCCTCCACTTT.

The chain combines TRBV14 with TRBJ2-7; 7 nucleotides match TRBD1. This CDR3 is 15 amino acids long. With V trimmed by 3 bases and J by 6 bases, 11 bases remained unmatched. Germline V gene sequence: CDR1 SGHDN, CDR2 FVKESK. The CDR3 region has the DNA TGTGCCAGCAGCCAGGAGGTGACAGGGCTCTCCGAGCAGTACTTC. Its protein is CASSQEVTGLSEQYF.

This clonotype was recorded at least ten times. The chain has TRBV6-1 and TRBJ2-2, with 7 positions matching TRBD1. This CDR3 has 15 amino acids. Looked up from germline, CDR1 is MNHNS and CDR2 is SASEGT. The V segment lost 5 bases and the J segment 3 bases; nucleotides outside the gene matches: 6. The CDR3 DNA sequence: TGTGCCAGCAGTCGACGGGACAGACACACCGGGGAGCTGTTTTTT. It encodes CASSRRDRHTGELFF.

This clonotype was detected many times. The chain combines TRBV12-3 or TRBV12-4 with TRBJ2-7; 10 nucleotides align to TRBD1. This CDR3 spans 14 amino acids. The junction had 6 bases not matched to a gene; V was cut back by 6 bases and J by 4 bases. CDR3 protein: CASRRQGALYEQYF. The CDR3 nucleotides are TGTGCCAGCAGGAGACAGGGGGCCCTATACGAGCAGTACTTC.

Notes on this clonotype: A much larger clone lies one base from this, so it may be a read error. The rearrangement links TRBV6-2 or TRBV6-3 to TRBJ2-7, with 7 bases fitting TRBD1. Germline CDR1 and CDR2: MNHEY and SVGEGT. The CDR3 is 15 amino acids. The CDR3: CDSSTRDRLWAEQYF. The CDR3 DNA follows: TGTGACAGCAGTACCCGGGACAGATTGTGGGCCGAGCAGTACTTC.

This clonotype was recorded at least ten times. The chain links TRBV5-1 to TRBJ1-1, with D possibly matching TRBD1 (6 bases). From germline, CDR1 is SGHRS and CDR2 YFSETQ. The CDR3 totals 16 residues. V dropped 3 bases and J dropped 0 bases, with 15 bases sitting between them. The DNA for the CDR3 is TGCGCCAGCAGCTCGCAGGGGATTGGGATGAACACTGAAGCTTTCTTT. It yields the protein CASSSQGIGMNTEAFF.

This clonotype was seen at least ten times. The rearrangement links TRBV20-1 to TRBJ1-1; no clear D gene. The CDR3 covers 11 residues. CDR1 and CDR2 from the germline V gene are DFQATT and SNEGSKA (reference sequence). V was shortened by 4 bases and J by 7 bases, with 10 bases between the two germline ends. This chain's CDR3 is CSATDYFEAFF. The CDR3 bases are TGCAGTGCTACTGACTACTTTGAAGCTTTCTTT.

This clonotype was seen ten or more times. This chain uses TRBV5-1 with TRBJ2-7; 9 positions match TRBD1. Germline V gene data show CDR1 as SGHRS and CDR2 as YFSETQ. This CDR3 is built from 17 residues. The junction had 15 bases not matched to a gene; V was cut back by 4 bases and J by 4 bases. CDR3 amino acids: CASSRDTVGQGKYEQYF. CDR3 in DNA: TGCGCCAGCAGCCGGGATACCGTGGGACAGGGAAAATACGAGCAGTACTTC.

This clonotype was found many times. This sequence joins TRBV5-1 and TRBJ2-7; unclear D gene. In germline, CDR1 is SGHRS, CDR2 YFSETQ. The CDR3 has 14 amino acids. V was cut by 0 bases and J by 1 base, with 8 bases left in between. In nucleotides, the CDR3 is TGCGCCAGCAGCTTGGTATCGAGATCCTACGAGCAGTACTTC. Translated, it gives CASSLVSRSYEQYF.

The chain joins TRBV2 to TRBJ1-5; no clear D gene. The CDR3 runs 15 residues. Germline assignment: CDR1 SNHLY and CDR2 FYNNEI. V dropped 3 bases and J dropped 2 bases, with 11 bases sitting between them. CDR3 amino acids: CASSELGFGNQPQHF. For the CDR3, the DNA is TGTGCCAGCAGTGAGTTGGGTTTTGGCAATCAGCCCCAGCATTTT.